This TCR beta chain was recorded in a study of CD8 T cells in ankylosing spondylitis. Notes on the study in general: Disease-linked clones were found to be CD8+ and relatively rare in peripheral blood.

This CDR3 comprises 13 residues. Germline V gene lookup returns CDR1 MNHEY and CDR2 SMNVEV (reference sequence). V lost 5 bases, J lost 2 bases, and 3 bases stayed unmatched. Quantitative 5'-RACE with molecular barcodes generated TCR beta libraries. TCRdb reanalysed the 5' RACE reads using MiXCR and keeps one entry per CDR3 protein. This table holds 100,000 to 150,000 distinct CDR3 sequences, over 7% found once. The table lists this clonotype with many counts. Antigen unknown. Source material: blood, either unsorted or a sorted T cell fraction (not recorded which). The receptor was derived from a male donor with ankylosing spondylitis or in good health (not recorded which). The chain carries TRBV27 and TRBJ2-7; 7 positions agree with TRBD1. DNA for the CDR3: TGTGCCAGCAGTCCTGGACAGGCCTACGAGCAGTACTTC. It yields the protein CASSPGQAYEQYF.